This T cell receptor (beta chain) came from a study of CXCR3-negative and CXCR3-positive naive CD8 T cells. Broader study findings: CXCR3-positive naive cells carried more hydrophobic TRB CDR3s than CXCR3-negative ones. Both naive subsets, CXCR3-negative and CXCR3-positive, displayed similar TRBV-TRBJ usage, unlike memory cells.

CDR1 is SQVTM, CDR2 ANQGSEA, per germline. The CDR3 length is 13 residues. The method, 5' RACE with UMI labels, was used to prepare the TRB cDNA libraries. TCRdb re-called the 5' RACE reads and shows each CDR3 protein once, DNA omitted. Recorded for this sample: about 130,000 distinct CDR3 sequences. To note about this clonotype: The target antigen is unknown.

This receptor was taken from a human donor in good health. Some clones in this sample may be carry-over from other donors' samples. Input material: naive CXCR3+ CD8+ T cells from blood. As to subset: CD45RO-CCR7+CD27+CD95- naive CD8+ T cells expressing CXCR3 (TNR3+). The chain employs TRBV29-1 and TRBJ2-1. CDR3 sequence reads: CSVVMTSYNEQFF.